The rows below give T cell receptor beta chains drawn from one sample of a study of PD-1 blockade in classical Hodgkin lymphoma. Assay used: immunoSEQ multiplex PCR; TCRdb lists only in-frame clones, some missing. The sample consists of 50,000 to 65,000 clones, approximately 90% of them appearing once. The input for sequencing was peripheral blood mononuclear cells (PBMCs), taken before the second cycle of nivolumab. The receptors derive from a human donor with classical Hodgkin lymphoma. The CDR3 runs from the conserved cysteine through the conserved F or W. The D gene is left open where the match is weak. The size of a clone is reported for some rows only, either as once, few or many, or as a class for expanded clones.

TGTGCCAGCAGAGACCCGAGGGGTAGCAATCAGCCCCAGCATTTT CASRDPRGSNQPQHF TRBJ1-5 TRBV2 once .
TGTGCCAGCAGCCCCATCTCCGGGGCTAGCGGAAATGAGCAGTTCTTC CASSPISGASGNEQFF TRBJ2-1 TRBV7-3 . TRBD2
TGTGCCAGCAGCCTATACAGTCTAGCGGGTACCTACGAGCAGTACTTC CASSLYSLAGTYEQYF TRBJ2-7 TRBV7-6 . TRBD2
TGTGCCAGCAGTCGCCCGGGCGACCTATTCTATGGCTACACCTTC CASSRPGDLFYGYTF TRBJ1-2 TRBV25-1 . .
TGTGCCAGCAGCAAAGCAGGATATCGGTCCATTGTGGGGACAGGGGGCTGGATCGGCTACACCTTC CASSKAGYRSIVGTGGWIGYTF TRBJ1-2 TRBV21-1 . .
TGCGCCAGCAGTGAGTTGGGTGAGCAGTACTTC CASSELGEQYF TRBJ2-7 TRBV10-2 . .
TGTGCCAGCAGCCCCAAGGGGGGGGTGGATGGGACCCAGTACTTC CASSPKGGVDGTQYF TRBJ2-5 TRBV7-9 once .
TGTGCCATCAGTGATAGGGCGGGTATGTGGGAACAGCCCCAGCATTTT CAISDRAGMWEQPQHF TRBJ1-5 TRBV10-3 . .
TGTGCCAGCAGCCTTCAGCCTAGCGATCTCTACGAGCAGTACTTC CASSLQPSDLYEQYF TRBJ2-7 TRBV14 . .
TGTGCCAGCAGTTACTCGGCGGGAGCAACCGGGGAGCTGTTTTTT CASSYSAGATGELFF TRBJ2-2 TRBV6-5 . TRBD2
TGTGCCAGCAGTTTATCGACTCTGGTGTCCGCGAACACCGGGGAGCTGTTTTTT CASSLSTLVSANTGELFF TRBJ2-2 TRBV27 . .
TGTGCCAGCAGCTTAAACTATGGCTACACCTTC CASSLNYGYTF TRBJ1-2 TRBV11-2 . .
TGTGCCAGCAGTTTAAGGCCGCCCACTAACTATGGCTACACCTTC CASSLRPPTNYGYTF TRBJ1-2 TRBV28 . .
TGTGCCAGCAGCTTAGGGGGGGTCTCCTATAATTCACCCCTCCACTTT CASSLGGVSYNSPLHF TRBJ1-6 TRBV7-8 . .
TGTGCCAGCAGCCATGACAGCTACGAGCAGTACTTC CASSHDSYEQYF TRBJ2-7 TRBV14 . .
TGCGCCAGCAGCCAAGGGATAAGTGGCCTCACTGAAGCTTTCTTT CASSQGISGLTEAFF TRBJ1-1 TRBV4-1 . .
TGTGCCTGGAGTGTCGCGGGGACACACTCCTACAATGAGCAGTTCTTC CAWSVAGTHSYNEQFF TRBJ2-1 TRBV30 . .
TGTGCCAGCCCACGACAGGGAACCAACAATGAGCAGTTCTTC CASPRQGTNNEQFF TRBJ2-1 TRBV2 . TRBD1
TGTGCCAGCAGCCGATGGGACAGGGAACACTACGAGCAGTACTTC CASSRWDREHYEQYF TRBJ2-7 TRBV7-9 . TRBD1
TGTGCCAGCCGGACGGACAGGGTTCCGTACGAGCAGTACTTC CASRTDRVPYEQYF TRBJ2-7 TRBV6-1 few TRBD1
TGTGCCAGCAGCTTGATAGCGGGGGGGAACAATGAGCAGTTCTTC CASSLIAGGNNEQFF TRBJ2-1 TRBV5-4 . TRBD2
TGCGCCAGCAGCACTCCGTTCCTGACTAGCGCCTTCCACAATGAGCAGTTCTTC CASSTPFLTSAFHNEQFF TRBJ2-1 TRBV4-1 . TRBD2
TGTGCCAGCAGCTTAGCGGAGGCCAGGGTAGGGACTGAAGCTTTCTTT CASSLAEARVGTEAFF TRBJ1-1 TRBV7-9 . .
TGTGCCAGCAGCCTAGCGGGAGGGAAGTACAATGAGCAGTTCTTC CASSLAGGKYNEQFF TRBJ2-1 TRBV11-2 . TRBD2
TGTGCCTGGGGGCCGGGACAGGGACGCAATCAGCCCCAGCATTTT CAWGPGQGRNQPQHF TRBJ1-5 TRBV30 few TRBD1
TGTGCCAGTAGTATAGAAAAGGGAATGAACACTGAAGCTTTCTTT CASSIEKGMNTEAFF TRBJ1-1 TRBV19 . .
TGTGCCAGTGGGGACTACGAGCAGTACTTC CASGDYEQYF TRBJ2-7 TRBV19 . .
TGTGCCAGCAGCTTGGACCCAGGGGCCGGAAACACCATATATTTT CASSLDPGAGNTIYF TRBJ1-3 TRBV5-5 once .
TGTGCCAGTAGTCTAACAGGACAGGGGAACGGCTACACCTTC CASSLTGQGNGYTF TRBJ1-2 TRBV19 . TRBD1
TGCGCCAGCAGCTTGGGACTTGACGGGGAGCTGTTTTTT CASSLGLDGELFF TRBJ2-2 TRBV4-1 . .
TGTGCCAGCAGTTACTCCTTCAGTAGTAACGAGCAGTACTTC CASSYSFSSNEQYF TRBJ2-7 TRBV6-5 . .
TGTGCCAGCAGTTACGAGATCCTAAGTGGCTACACCTTC CASSYEILSGYTF TRBJ1-2 TRBV6-5 . .
TGTGCCATCAGTGAGTCGCGGTCAGTTGGAGATACGCAGTATTTT CAISESRSVGDTQYF TRBJ2-3 TRBV10-3 . .